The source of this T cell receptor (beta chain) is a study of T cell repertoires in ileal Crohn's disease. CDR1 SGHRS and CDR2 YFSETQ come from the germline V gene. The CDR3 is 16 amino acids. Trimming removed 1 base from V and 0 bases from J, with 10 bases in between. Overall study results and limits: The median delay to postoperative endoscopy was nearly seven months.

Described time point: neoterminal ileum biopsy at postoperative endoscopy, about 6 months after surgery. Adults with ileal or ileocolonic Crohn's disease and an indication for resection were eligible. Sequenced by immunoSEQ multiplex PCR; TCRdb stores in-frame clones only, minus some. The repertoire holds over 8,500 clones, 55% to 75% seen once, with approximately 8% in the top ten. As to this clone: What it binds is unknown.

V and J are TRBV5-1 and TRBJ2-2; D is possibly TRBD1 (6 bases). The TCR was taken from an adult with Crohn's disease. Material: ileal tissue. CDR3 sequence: CASSLTGYANTGELFF. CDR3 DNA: TGCGCCAGCAGCTTGACAGGGTACGCGAACACCGGGGAGCTGTTTTTT.